These T cell receptor beta chains were read from a single sample in a study of blood T cell repertoires in COVID-19. Profiled with immunoSEQ multiplex PCR; TCRdb holds only in-frame clones, not every one. This sample yields about 160,000 clones, of which approximately 80% are seen a single time; about 3.4% belongs to the top ten. Input material: PBMCs or T cells enriched from blood (not recorded which). Every receptor here comes from a woman between 55 and 75 years old who had recovered from COVID-19. Both conserved end residues are part of each CDR3. The D gene is left open where the match is weak. Clone size is stated in some rows and not others, as once, few, many or a class when expanded.

.	TRBJ1-2	TRBV19	.	CASSPPGLAGYGYTF	TGTGCCAGTAGCCCACCGGGCCTAGCGGGCTATGGCTACACCTTC
TRBD1	TRBJ2-5	TRBV27	.	CASSWDRGQRTQYF	TGTGCCAGCAGTTGGGACAGGGGGCAACGGACCCAGTACTTC
TRBD1	TRBJ1-2	TRBV5-8	.	CASSLGTGTNYGYTF	TGTGCCAGCAGCTTGGGGACAGGCACTAACTATGGCTACACCTTC
TRBD2	TRBJ2-1	TRBV7-7	.	CASSPQTSGGVDEQFF	TGTGCCAGCAGCCCCCAGACTAGCGGGGGGGTTGATGAGCAGTTCTTC
TRBD1	TRBJ1-1	TRBV19	.	CAAGQGGFTEAFF	TGTGCGGCTGGACAGGGGGGCTTCACTGAAGCTTTCTTT
.	TRBJ1-2	TRBV6-5	.	CASSSRGAQEGYTF	TGTGCCAGCAGTAGCCGGGGGGCTCAGGAGGGCTACACCTTC
.	TRBJ1-2	TRBV29-1	once	CSVVPGSHGYTF	TGCAGCGTTGTGCCGGGAAGCCATGGCTACACCTTC
TRBD1	TRBJ1-1	TRBV14	.	CASSKKGANVGSNTEAFF	TGTGCCAGCAGCAAAAAGGGGGCAAATGTAGGATCGAACACTGAAGCTTTCTTT
TRBD1	TRBJ2-5	TRBV27	few	CASSLWDRGVETQYF	TGTGCCAGCAGTTTGTGGGACAGGGGGGTAGAGACCCAGTACTTC
.	TRBJ1-1	TRBV2	.	CASSYTGEAFF	TGTGCCAGCAGTTATACAGGGGAAGCTTTCTTT
.	TRBJ2-7	TRBV28	.	CASTVGGRRSYEQYF	TGTGCCAGCACCGTTGGAGGCAGGAGATCCTACGAGCAGTACTTC
.	TRBJ1-2	TRBV12-3/TRBV12-4	.	CASSRANYGYTF	TGTGCCAGCAGTCGAGCTAACTATGGCTACACCTTC
.	TRBJ2-3	TRBV5-1	.	CASSRYRASDTQYF	TGCGCCAGCAGCAGGTACAGGGCCTCAGATACGCAGTATTTT
.	TRBJ1-2	TRBV14	.	CASSPEDRYGYTF	TGTGCCAGCAGCCCTGAAGACAGATATGGCTACACCTTC
.	TRBJ1-5	TRBV27	.	CASSPGGEKQPQHF	TGTGCCAGCAGCCCCGGAGGGGAGAAACAGCCCCAGCATTTT
TRBD1	TRBJ2-7	TRBV3-1/TRBV3-2	.	CASSQEGVRRDRSYEQYF	TGTGCCAGCAGCCAAGAAGGGGTAAGGCGGGACAGGTCCTACGAGCAGTACTTC
.	TRBJ1-2	TRBV2	.	CASSDSNGGYGYTF	TGTGCCAGCAGTGACTCTAATGGGGGGTATGGCTACACCTTC
TRBD2	TRBJ2-4	TRBV5-1	.	CASSMGGENIQYF	TGCGCCAGCTCCATGGGAGGGGAAAACATTCAGTACTTC
.	TRBJ2-5	TRBV18	.	CASSPRDTQETQYF	TGTGCCAGCTCACCACGGGACACTCAAGAGACCCAGTACTTC
TRBD1	TRBJ1-1	TRBV5-1	.	CASRTGQGTEAFF	TGCGCCAGCAGAACGGGACAGGGGACTGAAGCTTTCTTT
.	TRBJ1-2	TRBV4-1	.	CASSQEAGLYGYTF	TGCGCCAGCAGCCAAGAAGCAGGGCTCTATGGCTACACCTTC
.	TRBJ1-4	TRBV12-3/TRBV12-4	.	CASRRQGTEKLFF	TGTGCCAGCAGGCGGCAGGGGACCGAAAAACTGTTTTTT
.	TRBJ2-2	TRBV11-3	.	CASSGGNPNTGELFF	TGTGCCAGCAGCGGAGGGAACCCAAACACCGGGGAGCTGTTTTTT
TRBD1	TRBJ2-1	TRBV10-2	.	CASRTSGGGIGNEQFF	TGCGCCAGCAGAACTTCAGGGGGCGGGATTGGCAATGAGCAGTTCTTC
TRBD1	TRBJ1-2	TRBV9	.	CASSEQGIAAGGYTF	TGTGCCAGCAGCGAACAGGGGATCGCTGCGGGAGGCTACACCTTC
TRBD1	TRBJ2-7	TRBV5-1	.	CASSVDRGHYEQYF	TGCGCCAGCAGCGTTGACAGGGGCCACTACGAGCAGTACTTC
TRBD1	TRBJ1-5	TRBV2	.	CASSERTGGGQPQHF	TGTGCCAGCAGTGAAAGGACAGGGGGCGGTCAGCCCCAGCATTTT
.	TRBJ2-6	TRBV18	.	CASSPGNGANVLTF	TGTGCCAGCTCACCCGGGAACGGGGCCAACGTCCTGACTTTC
.	TRBJ1-2	TRBV5-1	.	CASSSPGELYGYTF	TGCGCCAGCAGCTCCCCAGGGGAACTCTATGGCTACACCTTC
.	TRBJ2-1	TRBV21-1	.	CARISGGCYNEQFF	TGTGCCAGGATCTCAGGTGGGTGTTACAATGAGCAGTTCTTC
TRBD1	TRBJ1-6	TRBV5-1	few	CASSLQDRGYNSPLHF	TGCGCCAGCAGCCTGCAGGACAGGGGCTATAATTCACCCCTCCACTTT
TRBD2	TRBJ2-2	TRBV5-1	.	CASSLEGLAGGELFF	TGCGCCAGCAGCTTAGAGGGACTAGCTGGCGGGGAGCTGTTTTTT
.	TRBJ2-2	TRBV5-4	.	CASSLRGADTGELFF	TGTGCCAGCAGCTTGCGGGGGGCTGACACCGGGGAGCTGTTTTTT
.	TRBJ2-1	TRBV7-3	once	CASSLTGGEINEQFF	TGTGCCAGCAGCTTAACAGGGGGAGAGATCAATGAGCAGTTCTTC